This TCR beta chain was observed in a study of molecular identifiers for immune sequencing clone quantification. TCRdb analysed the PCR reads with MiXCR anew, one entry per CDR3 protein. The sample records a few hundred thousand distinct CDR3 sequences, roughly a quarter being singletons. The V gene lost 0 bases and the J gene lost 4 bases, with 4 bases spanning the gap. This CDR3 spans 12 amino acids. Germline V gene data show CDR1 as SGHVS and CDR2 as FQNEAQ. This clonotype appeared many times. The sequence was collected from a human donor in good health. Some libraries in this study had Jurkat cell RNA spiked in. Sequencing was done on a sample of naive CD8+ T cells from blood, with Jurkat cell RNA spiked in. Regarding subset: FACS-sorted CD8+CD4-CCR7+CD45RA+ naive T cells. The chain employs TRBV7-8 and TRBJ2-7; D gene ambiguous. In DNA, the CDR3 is TGTGCCAGCAGCTTAGCGCCGTACGAGCAGTACTTC. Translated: CASSLAPYEQYF.